One sample yielded the 24 T cell receptor beta chains listed below, sequenced in a study of Graves' ophthalmopathy and Graves' hyperthyroidism. As the template, RNA transcripts were used to amplify TCR beta CDR3 regions. The first round was an RT-PCR with HTBI primers, and the second round was a multiplex PCR. TCRdb re-derived calls from the multiplex PCR reads in MiXCR, one entry per CDR3 protein. The data contain about 550,000 distinct CDR3 sequences, under 40% of them seen just once; the ten biggest clones take up about 4.1%. Sample: peripheral blood or thyroid tissue (not recorded which). The receptors stem from an adult man with Graves' hyperthyroidism.

The rearrangement joins TRBV29-1 to TRBJ2-7; 12 bases are a match to TRBD2. J was trimmed by 3 bases and V by 5 bases; bases with no gene match: 8. Germline assignment: CDR1 SQVTM and CDR2 ANQGSEA. The CDR3 is made up of 15 amino acids. The CDR3 coding sequence is TGCAGCGTTCCCCTAGCGGGAGGGGTTATCTACGAGCAGTACTTC. This translates into CSVPLAGGVIYEQYF.

The chain couples TRBV20-1 to TRBJ2-5; D is perhaps TRBD2 (5 bases). This CDR3 has 13 residues. The ends were cut back, 3 bases at V and 5 bases at J, with 13 bases in the middle. Germline V CDR1 and CDR2: DFQATT, SNEGSKA (reference sequence). This chain's CDR3 is CSASSGGAETQYF. The DNA of the CDR3 is TGCAGTGCTAGCTCCGGAGGCGCGGAGACCCAGTACTTC.

This chain links TRBV2 with TRBJ1-1, with D tentatively TRBD1 (6 bases). The germline V gene encodes CDR1 SNHLY and CDR2 FYNNEI. The CDR3 totals 13 residues. Deletions cut 6 bases from V and 1 base from J, with 9 bases between. DNA for the CDR3: TGTGCCAGCAGCGGACAGAGGAACACTGAAGCTTTCTTT. Translating gives CASSGQRNTEAFF.

V usage is TRBV27 and J usage is TRBJ1-5; TRBD1 aligns across 10 bases. Germline V lookup: CDR1 MNHEY, CDR2 SMNVEV (reference sequence). This CDR3 has 15 residues. V shed 6 bases, J shed 11 bases, and the junction held 13 bases outside the gene matches. The CDR3 nucleotides are TGTGCCAGCAGGGAGACAGGGGGCGCGTGGGAGACCCAGCATTTT. Residues: CASRETGGAWETQHF.

The rearrangement joins TRBV20-1 to TRBJ2-7; TRBD2 might be the D (5 bases). V was shortened by 8 bases and J by 4 bases, with 21 bases between the two germline ends. Germline-derived CDR1 and CDR2 are DFQATT and SNEGSKA (reference sequence). The CDR3 is 14 residues long. CDR3 DNA sequence: TGCAGTTTATCGGCCGGCGGGCTTAAATACGAGCAGTACTTC. Translating gives CSLSAGGLKYEQYF.

This clonotype was recorded many times. V is TRBV20-1 and J is TRBJ2-5; 9 bases align to TRBD2. This CDR3 has 17 amino acids. Germline V gives CDR1 DFQATT, CDR2 SNEGSKA (reference sequence). The trim removed 0 bases at V and 4 bases at J, leaving 12 bases unmatched. CDR3 in amino acids: CSARDRSRAGGIETQYF. The CDR3 DNA reads as TGCAGTGCTAGAGATCGTTCACGAGCGGGGGGTATAGAGACCCAGTACTTC.

V is TRBV19 and J is TRBJ1-1; perhaps TRBD1 as D (6 bases). CDR3 length equals 15 residues. The V gene's germline CDR1 is LNHDA and CDR2 SQIVND (reference sequence). Trimming shortened V by 0 bases and J by 2 bases, and 10 bases separated the two germline ends. CDR3 in DNA: TGTGCCAGTAGTATAGATCAGGGGTCTAACACTGAAGCTTTCTTT. This encodes CASSIDQGSNTEAFF.

This clonotype occurred many times. This chain uses TRBV28 with TRBJ1-2, with 10 bases identical to TRBD1. V was pared by 7 bases and J by 7 bases, with 3 bases of the junction left unmatched. The germline V gene has CDR1 MDHEN and CDR2 SYDVKM. CDR3 length: 12 residues. The CDR3 DNA is TGTGCCAGCACGGGACAGGGGTTTGGCTACACCTTC. Its protein is CASTGQGFGYTF.

This clonotype was detected many times. The chain is built from TRBV29-1 and TRBJ1-5, with a tentative D call TRBD1 (6 bases). Germline V gene sequence: CDR1 SQVTM, CDR2 ANQGSEA. This CDR3 has 13 amino acids. V was clipped by 4 bases and J by 4 bases, with 11 bases between them. CDR3 in DNA: TGCAGCGTTGGGGGGGCTGCGAATCAGCCCCAGCATTTT. Protein: CSVGGAANQPQHF.

This clonotype appeared many times. The rearrangement uses TRBV6-5 and TRBJ1-6, with 12 bases lining up with TRBD1. The CDR3 has 14 amino acids. Germline V lookup: CDR1 MNHEY, CDR2 SVGAGI. Germline trimming cut 7 bases from V and 7 bases from J; bases unmatched to any gene: 2. This CDR3 reads CASIGTGGNSPLHF. The CDR3 nucleotides read TGTGCCAGCATCGGGACAGGGGGCAATTCACCCCTCCACTTT.

In regard to this clonotype: This may come from a read error, since a much larger clone is one base off. This rearrangement joins TRBV12-3 or TRBV12-4 to TRBJ1-6; D is unresolved. Trimming stripped 6 bases from V and 5 bases from J, with 14 bases between. The CDR3 has 15 amino acids. The DNA for the CDR3 is TGTGCCAGCAGGCAAGTTGCAGGCCATAATTCACCCCTCCACTTT. It is translated as CASRQVAGHNSPLHF.

This chain connects TRBV2 to TRBJ1-2; D is perhaps TRBD1 (5 bases). With 3 bases removed from V and 2 bases from J, the gap between germline ends came to 13 bases. Germline CDR1 reads SNHLY; CDR2 reads FYNNEI. This CDR3 has 15 amino acids. The CDR3 sequence: CASSDVGGGNYGYTF. Written as DNA, the CDR3 is TGTGCCAGCAGTGACGTCGGCGGGGGAAACTATGGCTACACCTTC. The full variable domain, in which reference TRBV2 and TRBJ1-2 provide the parts outside the CDR3, is EPEVTQTPSHQVTQMGQEVILRCVPISNHLYFYWYRQILGQKVEFLVSFYNNEISEKSEIFDDQFSVERPDGSNFTLKIRSTKLEDSAMYFCASSDVGGGNYGYTFGSGTRLTVV.

This clonotype was seen at least ten times. This sequence joins TRBV19 and TRBJ2-2; 12 bases are a match to TRBD2. CDR1 and CDR2 (germline): LNHDA, SQIVND (reference sequence). The V gene end was trimmed by 9 bases and the J gene end by 8 bases; junction bases not matched to a gene: 10. This CDR3 spans 15 amino acids. CDR3 amino acids: CASTRTSGVLGELFF. CDR3 in DNA: TGTGCCAGCACCCGGACTAGCGGGGTCCTGGGGGAGCTGTTTTTT.

This chain uses TRBV5-1 with TRBJ1-1; D perhaps matches TRBD1 (5 bases). Between the trimmed V and J ends, which lost 4 bases and 0 bases, there was a span of 13 bases. Germline assignment: CDR1 SGHRS and CDR2 YFSETQ. CDR3 length equals 15 residues. CDR3 sequence: CASSPVGGVNTEAFF. CDR3 DNA sequence: TGCGCCAGCAGCCCGGTTGGAGGGGTGAACACTGAAGCTTTCTTT.

The sample holds many counts of this clonotype. This rearrangement joins TRBV20-1 to TRBJ2-7; D possibly corresponds to TRBD2 (7 bases). Germline loops: CDR1 DFQATT, CDR2 SNEGSKA (reference sequence). This CDR3 spans 13 amino acids. Trimming shortened V by 7 bases and J by 4 bases, and 17 bases separated the two germline ends. The chain's CDR3 is CSVGAGAAYEQYF. CDR3 in DNA: TGCAGTGTTGGGGCGGGGGCGGCTTACGAGCAGTACTTC.

The chain carries TRBV3-1 and TRBJ1-2; possibly TRBD1 for D (5 bases). V was clipped by 0 bases and J by 3 bases, with 11 bases between them. The CDR3 extends over 15 amino acids. Germline V gene lookup returns CDR1 LGHDT and CDR2 YNNKEL (reference sequence). The CDR3 here is CASSQEQGGYYGYTF. CDR3 nucleotides: TGTGCCAGCAGCCAAGAGCAGGGCGGCTACTATGGCTACACCTTC. The variable domain in full, with the rest retrieved from reference TRBV3-1 and TRBJ1-2, is DTAVSQTPKYLVTQMGNDKSIKCEQNLGHDTMYWYKQDSKKFLKIMFSYNNKELIINETVPNRFSPKSPDKAHLNLHINSLELGDSAVYFCASSQEQGGYYGYTFGSGTRLTVV.

A remark on this clonotype: It may be a read error: a sequence one base away is much more abundant. The chain uses TRBV20-1 and TRBJ1-2, with D unclear. Trimming pared 5 bases from V and 0 bases from J, leaving 10 bases between. This CDR3 contains 13 residues. Per germline, CDR1 DFQATT and CDR2 SNEGSKA (reference sequence). This CDR3 is CSAPRLANYGYTF. DNA for the CDR3: TGCAGTGCTCCGAGGCTAGCTAACTATGGCTACACCTTC.

This clonotype has ten or more counts. This chain connects TRBV5-6 to TRBJ1-2; the D is unclear. The germline V and J ends were trimmed by 4 bases and 5 bases, with 21 bases remaining between them. This CDR3 has 16 amino acids. Looked up from germline, CDR1 is SGHDT and CDR2 is YYEEEE. DNA of the CDR3: TGTGCCAGCAGCCTTCCTGCTCACCTGGACTTTTATGGCTACACCTTC. This encodes CASSLPAHLDFYGYTF.

The rearrangement uses TRBV10-3 and TRBJ1-2, with unresolved D. The V gene lost 7 bases and the J gene lost 11 bases, with 14 bases spanning the gap. The CDR3 length is 11 residues. Germline V gives CDR1 ENHRY, CDR2 SYGVKD. CDR3 DNA: TGTGCCATCAATTCGGAGCGGGAGTACACCTTC. Translated, it gives CAINSEREYTF.

Concerning this clonotype itself: The final CDR3 position lacks the conserved phenylalanine or tryptophan, pointing to a likely read error. This rearrangement joins TRBV2 to TRBJ2-7; D is ambiguous. V was trimmed by 3 bases and J by 7 bases, leaving 13 bases between them. The CDR3 has 13 residues. CDR1 SNHLY and CDR2 FYNNEI come from the germline V gene. This CDR3 reads CASSEGNYNEQYL. The CDR3 DNA follows: TGTGCCAGCAGTGAGGGGAACTACAATGAGCAGTACCTC.

This clonotype was counted at least ten times. The chain is built from TRBV12-3 or TRBV12-4 and TRBJ1-2, with TRBD1 matching over 9 bases. Losses at the gene ends were 2 bases for V and 7 bases for J; bases not matched to a gene: 5. The CDR3 has 14 amino acids. The CDR3 bases are TGTGCCAGCAGTTTAAGGACAGGGGATCGTGGCTACACCTTC. Amino acids: CASSLRTGDRGYTF.

This clonotype was recorded many times. The chain is built from TRBV12-3 or TRBV12-4 and TRBJ1-4; 7 bases map to TRBD1. The ends lost 6 bases at V and 8 bases at J; junction bases unmatched: 9. The CDR3 spans 14 residues. The CDR3, as DNA: TGTGCCAGCAGCCCACAGGGGATCGGCGAAAAACTGTTTTTT. This encodes CASSPQGIGEKLFF.

This clonotype was seen many times. This sequence joins TRBV20-1 and TRBJ2-7, with D uncertain. Trimming took 0 bases from V and 0 from J, leaving 12 bases between them. The CDR3 extends over 15 amino acids. Per germline, CDR1 DFQATT and CDR2 SNEGSKA (reference sequence). This chain's CDR3 is CSARDSRLHSYEQYF. For the CDR3, the DNA is TGCAGTGCTAGAGATAGCCGACTTCACTCCTACGAGCAGTACTTC.

To note about this clonotype: A much larger clone lies one base from this, so it may be a read error. The CDR3 sequence: CSVAIGDPYGYTF. CDR3 DNA sequence: TGCAGCGTCGCGATAGGGGACCCCTATGGCTACACCTTC. The gene calls are TRBV29-1 and TRBJ1-2; D perhaps matches TRBD1 (5 bases). The length of the CDR3 is 13 residues. Trimming stripped 6 bases from V and 4 bases from J, with 15 bases between. Germline CDR1 is SQVTM and CDR2 is ANQGSEA.